The 31 T cell receptor beta chains listed next were all sequenced from one sample in a study of identical twins. TCRdb independently ran MiXCR on the 5' RACE reads; one entry per CDR3 protein. Among 200,000 to 300,000 distinct CDR3 sequences, roughly 7% were seen once, and the ten largest hold roughly 3.6%. The sample was also linked to a second study, of yellow fever vaccine responses in identical twins.

Sequencing was done on a sample of memory (CD45RO+) T cells sorted from blood. These receptors were collected from a woman younger than 30 in good health.

The chain recombines TRBV4-1 with TRBJ1-1; TRBD1 might be the D (5 bases). The CDR3 has 15 amino acids. CDR1 and CDR2 (germline): MGHRA, YSYEKL. The germline V and J ends were trimmed by 5 bases and 2 bases, with 15 bases remaining between them. The CDR3 loop reads CASSNRRNSNTEAFF. In DNA, the CDR3 is TGCGCCAGCAGCAACAGGCGCAATTCTAACACTGAAGCTTTCTTT.

The rearrangement uses TRBV12-5 and TRBJ1-1; no definite D call. V lost 1 base to trimming and J lost 2 bases, with 5 bases between them. Germline-derived CDR1 and CDR2 are LGHNT and FRNRAP. This CDR3 region has 13 residues. In nucleotides, the CDR3 is TGTGCTAGTGGTTTGGATTCTAACACTGAAGCTTTCTTT. Protein sequence: CASGLDSNTEAFF.

In this sample, this clonotype turned up many times. The chain recombines TRBV12-3 or TRBV12-4 with TRBJ2-5; D is ambiguous. V shed 4 bases and J shed 5 bases, with 17 bases lying between them. The CDR3 extends over 15 amino acids. CDR3 coding DNA: TGTGCCAGCAGTTCCAGGACGGGCTCCGGGGAGACCCAGTACTTC. It encodes CASSSRTGSGETQYF.

This clonotype has only a few counts. The genes are TRBV6-5 and TRBJ2-3, with 12 nucleotides matching TRBD2. Trimming took 0 bases from V and 6 from J; bases not matched to a gene: 13. This CDR3 has 19 amino acids. Germline CDR1 is MNHEY and CDR2 is SVGAGI. The CDR3 loop is CASSYSDRLAGVPSDTQYF. The CDR3 region has the DNA TGTGCCAGCAGTTACTCCGACAGACTAGCGGGAGTGCCCTCGGATACGCAGTATTTT.

About this clonotype: Relative to the germline gene, one junction end is altered; a read error may explain this. The chain carries TRBV20-1 and TRBJ2-5; 13 positions match TRBD2. Germline V lookup: CDR1 DFQATT, CDR2 SNEGSKA (reference sequence). The CDR3 covers 16 residues. CDR3 nucleotide sequence: TGCTGTGCTACCCCGGGGACTAGCGGGAATTTAGAGACCCAGTACTTC. This codes for CCATPGTSGNLETQYF.

This clonotype has at least ten counts. The V gene is TRBV11-2, the J gene TRBJ2-3; D unresolved. Trimming removed 5 bases at V and 3 bases at J, with 12 bases between. Germline V gene lookup returns CDR1 SGHAT and CDR2 FQNNGV. CDR3 length: 14 amino acids. The CDR3 DNA reads TGTGCCAGCAGCCCCCGTAGTGGAACAGATACGCAGTATTTT. This translates into CASSPRSGTDTQYF.

V usage is TRBV4-1 and J usage is TRBJ2-1; 15 bases align to TRBD2. Per the germline V gene, CDR1 is MGHRA and CDR2 is YSYEKL. This CDR3 region has 16 residues. V dropped 2 bases and J dropped 8; count of bases not matched to a gene: 4. Here the CDR3 reads CASSQQGLAGGDEQFF. In DNA form, the CDR3 reads TGCGCCAGCAGCCAACAGGGACTAGCGGGAGGAGATGAGCAGTTCTTC.

The chain carries TRBV5-1 and TRBJ2-5; 10 positions agree with TRBD2. Looked up from germline, CDR1 is SGHRS and CDR2 is YFSETQ. The CDR3 runs 17 residues. V lost 0 bases and J lost 2; bases outside the gene matches: 7. CDR3 bases: TGCGCCAGCAGCTTGGTGCCTAGCGGGGGCCCACAAGAGACCCAGTACTTC. This encodes CASSLVPSGGPQETQYF.

This clonotype occurred a few times. The chain employs TRBV18 and TRBJ1-1, with 7 bases lining up with TRBD1. This CDR3 has 14 amino acids. The V segment lost 5 bases and the J segment 4 bases; nucleotides outside the gene matches: 7. From germline, CDR1 is KGHSH and CDR2 LQKENI. The chain's CDR3 is CASSIGTVGTEAFF. In DNA form, the CDR3 reads TGTGCCAGCTCAATCGGGACAGTAGGCACTGAAGCTTTCTTT.

A few counts support this clonotype. The V gene is TRBV24-1, the J gene TRBJ2-7, with TRBD2 matching over 7 bases. The V gene's germline CDR1 is KGHDR and CDR2 SFDVKD. The CDR3 consists of 14 residues. V shed 3 bases, J shed 2 bases, and the junction held 3 bases outside the gene matches. The CDR3 sequence: CATSDNGRPYEQYF. DNA for the CDR3: TGTGCCACCAGTGATAACGGGAGGCCCTACGAGCAGTACTTC.

This clonotype was found many times. This CDR3 is CSARALGSQRNEQFF. The CDR3 bases are TGCAGTGCTAGAGCCCTGGGGTCCCAGCGCAATGAGCAGTTCTTC. The chain combines TRBV20-1 with TRBJ2-1; D is unclear. The CDR3 length is 15 residues. V was shortened by 1 base and J by 6 bases, with 16 bases between the two germline ends. CDR1 is DFQATT, CDR2 SNEGSKA, per germline (reference sequence).

This clonotype has at least ten counts. The J gene is TRBJ2-7, the V gene TRBV4-1; weak D call: TRBD1 (5 bases). Germline values: CDR1 MGHRA, CDR2 YSYEKL. The germline V and J ends were trimmed by 0 bases and 3 bases, with 15 bases remaining between them. The CDR3 totals 16 residues. CDR3 nucleotide sequence: TGCGCCAGCAGCCAAGAGGCAGGGAAAGGCTACTACGAGCAGTACGTC. Amino acid sequence: CASSQEAGKGYYEQYV.

This clonotype was seen ten or more times. V and J are TRBV20-1 and TRBJ2-1, with 7 bases matching TRBD2. The germline gives CDR1 DFQATT, CDR2 SNEGSKA (reference sequence). The ends lost 0 bases at V and 5 bases at J; junction bases unmatched: 4. This CDR3 is 14 amino acids long. The DNA of the CDR3 is TGCAGTGCTAGAGACCCCGGACTAGACAATGAGCAGTTCTTC. As protein: CSARDPGLDNEQFF.

This clonotype was seen only a few times. J is TRBJ2-1 and V is TRBV5-6, with D maybe TRBD1 (5 bases). The V and J ends lost 4 bases and 10 bases respectively, with 15 bases between them. This CDR3 is 13 amino acids long. Germline V gives CDR1 SGHDT, CDR2 YYEEEE. This chain's CDR3 is CASSGAWVNEQFF. CDR3 nucleotide sequence: TGTGCCAGCAGCGGGGCGTGGGTTAACGAGCAGTTCTTC.

This clonotype was recorded many times. The genes are TRBV13 and TRBJ2-2; no clear D gene. The CDR3 loop spans 15 amino acids. The germline gives CDR1 PRHDT, CDR2 FYEKMQ (reference sequence). Trimming removed 2 bases from V and 7 bases from J, with 14 bases in between. In DNA form, the CDR3 reads TGTGCCAGCAGCTTAACCCTTGGGGATTACGGGGAGCTGTTTTTT. Its protein is CASSLTLGDYGELFF.

The sample holds many counts of this clonotype. This chain connects TRBV7-2 to TRBJ2-7, with D perhaps matching TRBD1 (6 bases). CDR3 length: 13 amino acids. The germline CDR1 and CDR2 sequences are SGHTA and FQGNSA. The V end lost 5 bases, the J end lost 4 bases, and 12 bases lay between the germline ends. Here the CDR3 DNA reads TGTGCCAGCAGCCAAGAACAGGGTTACGAGCAGTACTTC. Amino acid sequence: CASSQEQGYEQYF. The full variable domain, in which reference TRBV7-2 and TRBJ2-7 provide the parts outside the CDR3, is GAGVSQSPSNKVTEKGKDVELRCDPISGHTALYWYRQSLGQGLEFLIYFQGNSAPDKSGLPSDRFSAERTGGSVSTLTIQRTQQEDSAVYLCASSQEQGYEQYFGPGTRLTVT.

This chain links TRBV18 with TRBJ2-7, with 7 bases matching TRBD1. V shed 5 bases, J shed 2 bases, and the junction held 9 bases outside the gene matches. The CDR3 length is 15 residues. Germline V gene data show CDR1 as KGHSH and CDR2 as LQKENI. CDR3 residues: CASSKQGRGAYEQYF. Written as DNA, the CDR3 is TGTGCCAGCTCAAAACAGGGGAGAGGGGCCTACGAGCAGTACTTC.

This clonotype was recorded many times. The chain is built from TRBV3-1 and TRBJ2-3; 10 bases agree with TRBD2. Germline V CDR1 and CDR2: LGHDT, YNNKEL (reference sequence). V was clipped by 4 bases and J by 3 bases; unmatched bases: 7. There are 16 residues in the CDR3. The CDR3 DNA is TGTGCCAGCAGCCCGACTCTAGCGGGGGCTACAGATACGCAGTATTTT. Translation: CASSPTLAGATDTQYF.

The CDR3 bases are TGTGCCAGCAGCTTATTGGAAGGGGGGACAGATACGCAGTATTTT. It is translated as CASSLLEGGTDTQYF. V usage is TRBV7-2 and J usage is TRBJ2-3, with D perhaps TRBD1 or TRBD2 (6 bases each). This CDR3 has 15 residues. Germline V CDR1 and CDR2: SGHTA, FQGNSA. Trimming left V 2 bases short and J 3 bases short, with 12 bases between.

The table lists this clonotype with many counts. The chain joins TRBV2 to TRBJ2-1, with 10 bases that match TRBD2. The CDR3 is made up of 15 amino acids. Per the germline V gene, CDR1 is SNHLY and CDR2 is FYNNEI. After removal of 0 bases from V and 4 bases from J, the junction contained 0 bases not matched to a gene. This chain's CDR3 is CASSEASGGYNEQFF. The CDR3 DNA sequence: TGTGCCAGCAGTGAAGCTAGCGGGGGGTACAATGAGCAGTTCTTC.

This clonotype turned up a few times. This rearrangement joins TRBV4-2 to TRBJ2-1; D not certain. V lost 0 bases and J lost 7, with 4 bases in between. Germline values: CDR1 LGHNA, CDR2 YNFKEQ. This CDR3 spans 12 amino acids. The CDR3 reads CASSQERNEQFF. DNA of the CDR3: TGTGCCAGCAGCCAAGAGAGGAATGAGCAGTTCTTC.

The chain employs TRBV2 and TRBJ2-1, with 10 bases identical to TRBD2. CDR1 is SNHLY and CDR2 is FYNNEI in the germline V gene. J was trimmed by 5 bases and V by 5 bases; bases with no gene match: 3. The length of the CDR3 is 14 residues. CDR3 region: CASSIAGGHNEQFF. DNA of the CDR3: TGTGCCAGCAGTATAGCGGGGGGACACAATGAGCAGTTCTTC.

This clonotype was counted many times. The chain links TRBV14 to TRBJ2-2; 11 positions agree with TRBD1. The V gene's germline CDR1 is SGHDN and CDR2 FVKESK. This CDR3 region has 14 residues. Trimming at V came to 7 bases and at J to 5 bases, leaving 3 bases not matched to a gene. The CDR3 region is CASKGQGATGELFF. The CDR3 bases are TGTGCCAGCAAAGGACAGGGGGCGACCGGGGAGCTGTTTTTT.

This clonotype was counted ten times or more. The rearrangement uses TRBV20-1 and TRBJ2-5; TRBD1 matches 11 bases. The CDR3 loop spans 14 amino acids. Germline values: CDR1 DFQATT, CDR2 SNEGSKA (reference sequence). Trimming took 5 bases from V and 2 from J; bases not matched to a gene: 4. The CDR3 DNA reads TGCAGTGCTGGACAGGGGGCGATTCAAGAGACCCAGTACTTC. Protein: CSAGQGAIQETQYF.

J is TRBJ1-6 and V is TRBV18; no firm D call. CDR3 length: 15 amino acids. Germline CDR1 KGHSH, CDR2 LQKENI. The V gene lost 2 bases and the J gene lost 9 bases, with 14 bases spanning the gap. The CDR3 region has the DNA TGTGCCAGCTCACCAGGAACTTTAGGGTTTTCACCCCTCCACTTT. It codes for CASSPGTLGFSPLHF.

This clonotype was seen many times. V and J are TRBV20-1 and TRBJ2-5; D is possibly TRBD1 (6 bases). Trimming cost V 1 base and J 1 base, with 10 bases left between them. The CDR3 loop spans 14 amino acids. The germline V gene has CDR1 DFQATT and CDR2 SNEGSKA (reference sequence). The CDR3 nucleotides read TGCAGTGCTAGAGGACTGGACAGCCAAGAGACCCAGTACTTC. Its protein product is CSARGLDSQETQYF.

The sample holds many counts of this clonotype. The chain uses TRBV10-3 and TRBJ2-1, with D tentatively TRBD2 (6 bases). Trimming shortened V by 3 bases and J by 4 bases, and 13 bases separated the two germline ends. Germline values: CDR1 ENHRY, CDR2 SYGVKD. This CDR3 has 15 residues. In DNA, the CDR3 is TGTGCCATCAGTGAACGGGGCGGGGAGTACAATGAGCAGTTCTTC. Translation gives CAISERGGEYNEQFF.

This clonotype was detected ten times or more. This sequence joins TRBV29-1 and TRBJ2-5; D is ambiguous. This CDR3 is built from 12 residues. Germline V gives CDR1 SQVTM, CDR2 ANQGSEA. The CDR3 DNA is TGCAACCGCCCGATGGTCCAAGAGACCCAGTACTTC. Translation gives CNRPMVQETQYF.

This clonotype was recorded a few times. The rearrangement links TRBV15 to TRBJ2-2; 8 bases agree with TRBD1. The CDR3 covers 17 residues. Germline V CDR1 and CDR2: LNHNV, YYDKDF (reference sequence). V gave up 4 bases and J gave up 2 bases; unmatched junction bases: 9. The CDR3 coding sequence is TGTGCCACCAGCACACCTCCAGGGACAGGAAACACCGGGGAGCTGTTTTTT. Translating it yields CATSTPPGTGNTGELFF.

This clonotype was found a few times. The chain combines TRBV27 with TRBJ2-6; TRBD1 is a possible D gene (6 bases). The germline CDR1 and CDR2 sequences are MNHEY and SMNVEV (reference sequence). CDR3 length equals 18 residues. With 4 bases removed from V and 1 base from J, the gap between germline ends came to 17 bases. The DNA of the CDR3 is TGTGCCAGCAGTTATGGGACCCCTAGGGGGTCTGGGGCCAACGTCCTGACTTTC. Its translation is CASSYGTPRGSGANVLTF.

This clonotype was detected many times. The rearrangement joins TRBV11-2 to TRBJ2-3; 14 nucleotides match TRBD2. CDR1 is SGHAT, CDR2 FQNNGV, per germline. CDR3 length: 16 amino acids. Trimming took 5 bases from V and 7 from J; bases not matched to a gene: 8. Written as DNA, the CDR3 is TGTGCCAGCAGCCCTCCCGGGACTAGCGGGAGAAATACGCAGTATTTT. This translates into CASSPPGTSGRNTQYF.